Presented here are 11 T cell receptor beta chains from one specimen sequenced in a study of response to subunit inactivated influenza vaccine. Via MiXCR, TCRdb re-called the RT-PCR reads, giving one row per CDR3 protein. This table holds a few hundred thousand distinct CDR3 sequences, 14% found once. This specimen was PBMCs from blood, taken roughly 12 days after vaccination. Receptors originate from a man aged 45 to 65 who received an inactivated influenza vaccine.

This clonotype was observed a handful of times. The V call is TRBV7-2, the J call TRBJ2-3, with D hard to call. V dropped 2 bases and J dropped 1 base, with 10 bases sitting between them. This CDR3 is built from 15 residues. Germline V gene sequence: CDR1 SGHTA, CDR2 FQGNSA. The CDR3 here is CASSLSNRRTDTQYF. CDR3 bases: TGTGCCAGCAGCTTATCCAACAGACGCACAGATACGCAGTATTTT.

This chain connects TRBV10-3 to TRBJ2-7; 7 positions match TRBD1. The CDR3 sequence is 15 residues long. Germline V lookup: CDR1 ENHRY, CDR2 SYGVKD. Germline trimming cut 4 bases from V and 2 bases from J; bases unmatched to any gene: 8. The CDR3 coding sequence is TGTGCCATCAGTGGACAGGGCCGATCGGCCTACGAGCAGTACTTC. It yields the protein CAISGQGRSAYEQYF.

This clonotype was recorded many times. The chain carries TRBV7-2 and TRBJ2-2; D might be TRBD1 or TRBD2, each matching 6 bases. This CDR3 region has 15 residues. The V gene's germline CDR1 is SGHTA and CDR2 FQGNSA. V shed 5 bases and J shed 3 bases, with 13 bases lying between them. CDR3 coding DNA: TGTGCCAGCAGCAATAGGGGGGTCCACACCGGGGAGCTGTTTTTT. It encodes CASSNRGVHTGELFF.

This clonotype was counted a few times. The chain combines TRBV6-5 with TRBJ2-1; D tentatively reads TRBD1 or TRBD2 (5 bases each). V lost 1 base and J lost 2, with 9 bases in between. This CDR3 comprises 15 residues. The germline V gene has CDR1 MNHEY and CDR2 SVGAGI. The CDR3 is CASSYWDAAYNEQFF. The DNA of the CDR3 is TGTGCCAGCAGTTACTGGGACGCGGCCTACAATGAGCAGTTCTTC.

This CDR3 is CASSLLQNSNQPQHF. CDR3 nucleotide sequence: TGTGCCAGCAGTTTATTACAGAATAGCAATCAGCCCCAGCATTTT. J is TRBJ1-5 and V is TRBV12-3 or TRBV12-4; no definite D call. This CDR3 has 15 amino acids. V was clipped by 2 bases and J by 0 bases, with 8 bases between them.

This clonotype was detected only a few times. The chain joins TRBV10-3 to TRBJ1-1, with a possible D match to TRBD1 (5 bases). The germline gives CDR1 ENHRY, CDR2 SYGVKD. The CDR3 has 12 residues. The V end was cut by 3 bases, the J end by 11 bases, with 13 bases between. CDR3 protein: CAISELGTGAFF. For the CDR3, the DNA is TGTGCCATCAGTGAATTGGGGACTGGGGCTTTCTTT.

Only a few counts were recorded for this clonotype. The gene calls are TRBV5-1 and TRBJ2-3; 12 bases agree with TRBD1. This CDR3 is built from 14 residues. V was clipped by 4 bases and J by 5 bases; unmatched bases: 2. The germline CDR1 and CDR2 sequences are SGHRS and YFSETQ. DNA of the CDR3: TGCGCCAGCAGCCGGGACAGGGGGCAAGATACGCAGTATTTT. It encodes CASSRDRGQDTQYF.

CDR3 nucleotides: TGTGCCGGGACTACCGAGGTCAGCGGGAGAGATTACAATGAGCAGTTCTTC. Translating it yields CAGTTEVSGRDYNEQFF. The chain carries TRBV7-9 and TRBJ2-1, with TRBD2 identical over 8 bases. The CDR3 has 17 amino acids. Germline loops: CDR1 SEHNR, CDR2 FQNEAQ (reference sequence). J gave up 4 bases and V 11 bases, and 19 bases lay outside the gene matches.

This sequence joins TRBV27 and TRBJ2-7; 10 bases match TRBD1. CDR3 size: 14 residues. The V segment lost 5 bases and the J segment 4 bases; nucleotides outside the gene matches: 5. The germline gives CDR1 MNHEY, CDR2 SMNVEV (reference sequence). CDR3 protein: CASSRTGGDYEQYF. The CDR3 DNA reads TGTGCCAGCAGTAGGACAGGGGGGGATTACGAGCAGTACTTC.

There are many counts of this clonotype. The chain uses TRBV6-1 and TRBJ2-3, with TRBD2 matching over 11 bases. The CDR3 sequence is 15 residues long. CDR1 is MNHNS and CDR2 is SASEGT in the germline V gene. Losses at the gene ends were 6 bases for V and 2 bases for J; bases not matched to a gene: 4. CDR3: CASSRLAGPTDTQYF. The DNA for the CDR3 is TGTGCCAGCAGCCGACTAGCGGGGCCCACAGATACGCAGTATTTT.

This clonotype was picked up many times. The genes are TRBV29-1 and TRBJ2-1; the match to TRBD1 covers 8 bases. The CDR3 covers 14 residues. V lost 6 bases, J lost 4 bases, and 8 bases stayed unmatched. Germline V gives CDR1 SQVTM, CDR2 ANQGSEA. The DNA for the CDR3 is TGCAGCGTGGGGGGCAGGGGGCTGTACAATGAGCAGTTCTTC. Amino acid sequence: CSVGGRGLYNEQFF.